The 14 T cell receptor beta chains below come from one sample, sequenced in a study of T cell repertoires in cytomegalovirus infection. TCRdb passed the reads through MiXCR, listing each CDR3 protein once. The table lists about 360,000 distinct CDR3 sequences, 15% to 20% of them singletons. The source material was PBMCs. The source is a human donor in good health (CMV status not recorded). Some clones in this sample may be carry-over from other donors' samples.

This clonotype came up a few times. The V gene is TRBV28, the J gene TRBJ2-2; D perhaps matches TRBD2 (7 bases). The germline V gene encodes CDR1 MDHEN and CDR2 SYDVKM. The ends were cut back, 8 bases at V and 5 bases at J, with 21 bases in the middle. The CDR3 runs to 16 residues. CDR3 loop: CASSSLAGAGTGELFF. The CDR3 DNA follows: TGTGCCAGCTCTTCTCTCGCGGGGGCTGGGACCGGGGAGCTGTTTTTT.

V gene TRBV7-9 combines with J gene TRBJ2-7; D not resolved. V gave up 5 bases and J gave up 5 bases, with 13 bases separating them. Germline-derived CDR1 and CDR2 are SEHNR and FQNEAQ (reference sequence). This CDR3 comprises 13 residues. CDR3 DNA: TGTGCCAGCAGCCCGACTGGCCCGAACGAGCAGTACTTC. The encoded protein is CASSPTGPNEQYF.

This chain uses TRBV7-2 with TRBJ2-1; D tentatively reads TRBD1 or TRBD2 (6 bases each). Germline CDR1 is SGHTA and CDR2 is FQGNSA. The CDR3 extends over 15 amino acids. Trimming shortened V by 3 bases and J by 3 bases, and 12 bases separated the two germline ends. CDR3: CASSFGGRGYNEQFF. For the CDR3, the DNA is TGTGCCAGCAGCTTTGGGGGGCGCGGCTACAATGAGCAGTTCTTC.

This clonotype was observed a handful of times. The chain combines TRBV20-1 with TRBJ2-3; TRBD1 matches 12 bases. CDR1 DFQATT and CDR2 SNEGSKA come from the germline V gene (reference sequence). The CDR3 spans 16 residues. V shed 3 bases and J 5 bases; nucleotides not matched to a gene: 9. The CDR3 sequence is CSASGEGTGGQDTQYF. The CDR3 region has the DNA TGCAGTGCTAGCGGCGAAGGGACAGGGGGCCAAGATACGCAGTATTTT.

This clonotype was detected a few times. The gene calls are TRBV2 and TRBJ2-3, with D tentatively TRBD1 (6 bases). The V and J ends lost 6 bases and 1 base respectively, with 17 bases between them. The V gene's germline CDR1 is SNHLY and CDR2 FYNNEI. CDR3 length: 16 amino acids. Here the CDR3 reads CASSGMGAGRTDTQYF. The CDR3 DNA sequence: TGTGCCAGCAGCGGGATGGGGGCAGGTCGCACAGATACGCAGTATTTT.

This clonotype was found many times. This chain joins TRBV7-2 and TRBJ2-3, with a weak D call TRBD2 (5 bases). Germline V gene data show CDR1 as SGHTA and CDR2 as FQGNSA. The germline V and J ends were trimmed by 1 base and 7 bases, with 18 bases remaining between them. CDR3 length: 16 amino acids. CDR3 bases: TGTGCCAGCAGCTTAGGCGGCGGGTTCGAGGGAAATACGCAGTATTTT. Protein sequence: CASSLGGGFEGNTQYF. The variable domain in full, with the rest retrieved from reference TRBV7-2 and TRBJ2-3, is GAGVSQSPSNKVTEKGKDVELRCDPISGHTALYWYRQSLGQGLEFLIYFQGNSAPDKSGLPSDRFSAERTGGSVSTLTIQRTQQEDSAVYLCASSLGGGFEGNTQYFGPGTRLTVL.

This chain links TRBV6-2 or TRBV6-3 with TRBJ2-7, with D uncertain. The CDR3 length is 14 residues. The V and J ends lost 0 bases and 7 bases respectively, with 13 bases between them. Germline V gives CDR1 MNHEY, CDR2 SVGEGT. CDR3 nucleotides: TGTGCCAGCAGTTACTCCACAGTGGCTGGGGAGCAGTACTTC. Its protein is CASSYSTVAGEQYF.

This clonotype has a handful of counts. CDR3: CSARELAGGDAMETQYF. CDR3 nucleotides: TGCAGTGCTAGAGAGCTAGCGGGAGGAGACGCCATGGAGACCCAGTACTTC. The gene calls are TRBV20-1 and TRBJ2-5, with 11 bases lining up with TRBD2. Germline V lookup: CDR1 DFQATT, CDR2 SNEGSKA (reference sequence). CDR3 size: 17 residues. V shed 0 bases, J shed 5 bases, and the junction held 11 bases outside the gene matches.

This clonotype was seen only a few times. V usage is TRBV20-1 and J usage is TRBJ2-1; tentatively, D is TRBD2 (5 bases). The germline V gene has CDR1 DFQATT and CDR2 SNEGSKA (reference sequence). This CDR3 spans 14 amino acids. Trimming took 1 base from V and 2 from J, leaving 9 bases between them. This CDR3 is CSARVRGPYNEQFF. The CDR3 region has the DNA TGCAGTGCTAGAGTTCGGGGTCCCTACAATGAGCAGTTCTTC.

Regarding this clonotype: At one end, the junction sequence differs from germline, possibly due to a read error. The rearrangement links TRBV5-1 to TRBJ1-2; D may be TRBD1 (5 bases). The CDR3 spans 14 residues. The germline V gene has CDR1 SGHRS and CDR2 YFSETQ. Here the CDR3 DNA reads TGCGCCGGCAGCTTGCGGTGGGGCAACTATGGCTACACCTTC. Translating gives CAGSLRWGNYGYTF.

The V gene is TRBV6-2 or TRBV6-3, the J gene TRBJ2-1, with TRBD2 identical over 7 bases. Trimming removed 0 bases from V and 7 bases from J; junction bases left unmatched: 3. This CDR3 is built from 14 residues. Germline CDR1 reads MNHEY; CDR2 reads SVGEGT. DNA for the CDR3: TGTGCCAGCAGTTACTCCCGGGGAGGGAATGAGCAGTTCTTC. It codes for CASSYSRGGNEQFF.

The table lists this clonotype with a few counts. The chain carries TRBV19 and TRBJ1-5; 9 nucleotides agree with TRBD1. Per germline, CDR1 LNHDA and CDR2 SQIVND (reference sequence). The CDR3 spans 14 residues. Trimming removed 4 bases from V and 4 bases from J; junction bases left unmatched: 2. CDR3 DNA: TGTGCCAGTAGTAGGGACAGGGATAATCAGCCCCAGCATTTT. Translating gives CASSRDRDNQPQHF.

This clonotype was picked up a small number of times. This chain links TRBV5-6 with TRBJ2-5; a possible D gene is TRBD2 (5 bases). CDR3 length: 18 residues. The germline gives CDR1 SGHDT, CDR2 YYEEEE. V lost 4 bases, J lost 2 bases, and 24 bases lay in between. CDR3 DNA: TGTGCCAGCAGCGCGTGGGGAGCCATGGAATTTCTTCAAGAGACCCAGTACTTC. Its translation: CASSAWGAMEFLQETQYF.

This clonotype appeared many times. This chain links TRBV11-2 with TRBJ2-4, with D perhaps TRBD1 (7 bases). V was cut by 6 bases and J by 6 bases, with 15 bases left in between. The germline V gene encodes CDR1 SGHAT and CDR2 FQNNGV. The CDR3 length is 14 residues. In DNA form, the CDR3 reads TGTGCCAGCAGGCCAGGGGGGATGGGAAACATTCAGTACTTC. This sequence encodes CASRPGGMGNIQYF.